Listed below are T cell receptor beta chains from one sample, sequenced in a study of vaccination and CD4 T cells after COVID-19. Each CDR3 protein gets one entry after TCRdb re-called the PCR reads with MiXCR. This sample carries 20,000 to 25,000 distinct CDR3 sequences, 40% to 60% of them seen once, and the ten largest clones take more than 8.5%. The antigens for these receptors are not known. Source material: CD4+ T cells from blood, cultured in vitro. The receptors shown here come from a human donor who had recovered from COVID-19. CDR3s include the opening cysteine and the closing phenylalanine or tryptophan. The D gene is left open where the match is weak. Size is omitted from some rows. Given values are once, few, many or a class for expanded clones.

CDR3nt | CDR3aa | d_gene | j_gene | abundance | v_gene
TGTGCCAGCAGCTACCGGGGAGGGATTAATGAAGCTTTCTTT | CASSYRGGINEAFF | . | TRBJ1-1 | . | TRBV11-2
TGTGCCAGCAGCTTGCAGAGGAACACTGAAGCTTTCTTT | CASSLQRNTEAFF | . | TRBJ1-1 | few | TRBV5-6
TGTGCCAGCAAGACCCTGACAAGCGATGGCTACACCTTC | CASKTLTSDGYTF | . | TRBJ1-2 | medium-sized | TRBV2
TGTGCCTGGAGTTTACTTACAGACAGGACCTTC | CAWSLLTDRTF | . | TRBJ1-2 | . | TRBV30
TGCGCCAGCAGCCCCGGACAGGGCCAAGAGACCCAGTACTTC | CASSPGQGQETQYF | TRBD1 | TRBJ2-5 | . | TRBV5-1
TGTGCCGCGACAGGGGGCGCTTCCGCCTATGGCTACACCTTC | CAATGGASAYGYTF | TRBD1 | TRBJ1-2 | . | TRBV28
TGCGCCAGCAGCTTGGCCGCAGGGGTTAACACCGGGGAGCTGTTTTTT | CASSLAAGVNTGELFF | . | TRBJ2-2 | . | TRBV5-1
TGTGCCAGTAGTATAAATCGGGCGAGGCAGGGGCCAGAAGCTTTCTTT | CASSINRARQGPEAFF | . | TRBJ1-1 | . | TRBV19
TGCAGTGCTAGAACCCCTGGGACTAGCGCCGGCTACGAGCAGTACTTC | CSARTPGTSAGYEQYF | TRBD2 | TRBJ2-7 | . | TRBV20-1
TGTGCCAGCAGTTTACCTCAGGGGAATAATTCACCCCTCCACTTT | CASSLPQGNNSPLHF | . | TRBJ1-6 | . | TRBV27
TGTGCCATCCGGAAAGAACAGGGCGGTTCACCCCTCCACTTT | CAIRKEQGGSPLHF | . | TRBJ1-6 | . | TRBV10-3
TGCGCCAGGAAATCTAGCGGGAGCTCCTACGAGCAGTACTTC | CARKSSGSSYEQYF | TRBD2 | TRBJ2-7 | . | TRBV5-1
TGTGCCAGCACCACCGACAACCAAGAGACCCAGTACTTC | CASTTDNQETQYF | . | TRBJ2-5 | few | TRBV2
TGTGCCAGTAGTAAATGGACTAGCGGGAGCGCAGATACGCAGTATTTT | CASSKWTSGSADTQYF | TRBD2 | TRBJ2-3 | . | TRBV19
TGTGCCAGCAGTTTATGGGCCGGACTAGGGGGCAATGAGCAGTTCTTC | CASSLWAGLGGNEQFF | . | TRBJ2-1 | . | TRBV28
TGCAGTGCTAGTAAGCAGGGGGCCTACAATGAGCAGTTCTTC | CSASKQGAYNEQFF | TRBD1 | TRBJ2-1 | . | TRBV20-1
TGCAGTGCTAGAGACCGCCTAAAGGGGATTGAGGGGGTGCAGTACTTC | CSARDRLKGIEGVQYF | . | TRBJ2-7 | . | TRBV20-1
TGCGCCAGCAGCTTGGTTAGCGGGAGGGCCGAGCATGAGCAGTTCTTC | CASSLVSGRAEHEQFF | TRBD2 | TRBJ2-1 | . | TRBV5-1
TGTGCCAGCAGTTTAGGACAGACGAATCAGCCCCAGCATTTT | CASSLGQTNQPQHF | . | TRBJ1-5 | . | TRBV12-3/TRBV12-4
TGTGCCAGCAGGGACCTACAGGGGGGGGCCCACACTGAAGCTTTCTTT | CASRDLQGGAHTEAFF | TRBD1 | TRBJ1-1 | . | TRBV6-2/TRBV6-3
TGTGCCAGCAGTTTGGGACAGGTCGGTGGCTACACCTTC | CASSLGQVGGYTF | TRBD1 | TRBJ1-2 | once | TRBV12-3/TRBV12-4
TGTGCCACCAGTGATCCCCCAAACAATGAGCAGTTCTTC | CATSDPPNNEQFF | . | TRBJ2-1 | few | TRBV24-1
TGTGCCAGCAGTACAGGGACAGCTACTATCTATGGCTACACCTTC | CASSTGTATIYGYTF | TRBD1 | TRBJ1-2 | . | TRBV12-3/TRBV12-4
TGTGCCAGCTTAGGTGCACCGGATGGACAGCCCCAGCATTTT | CASLGAPDGQPQHF | . | TRBJ1-5 | . | TRBV2
TGTGCCAGCAGTTTGCAACGGTCCAATCAGCCCCAGCATTTT | CASSLQRSNQPQHF | . | TRBJ1-5 | . | TRBV27
TGTGCCAGCAGCCAAGCCACGCTGAGCCCGCAATACGAGCAGTACTTC | CASSQATLSPQYEQYF | . | TRBJ2-7 | . | TRBV4-2
TGTGCCAGCAGCTTAGGGGACACTTTCTTTTACGAGCAGTACTTC | CASSLGDTFFYEQYF | . | TRBJ2-7 | few | TRBV7-6
TGTGCCAGCACCCTGAACCGGGGGGGGACTGAAGCTTTCTTT | CASTLNRGGTEAFF | . | TRBJ1-1 | . | TRBV2
TGCGCCAGCAGCCAACAATCTTCTAGCGGAAACACCATATATTTT | CASSQQSSSGNTIYF | . | TRBJ1-3 | . | TRBV4-3
TGTGCCAGCTTAGCGTCGACTAGCGGTCCCAAAAACATTCAGTACTTC | CASLASTSGPKNIQYF | TRBD2 | TRBJ2-4 | . | TRBV6-4
TGTGCCACCAGTGATTTTTGGATGGGGAAGGGCCGAGAGACCCAGTACTTC | CATSDFWMGKGRETQYF | . | TRBJ2-5 | . | TRBV24-1
TGTGCCAGCAGCTTAGATGGGGGAGGTGTCTATGGCTACACCTTC | CASSLDGGGVYGYTF | . | TRBJ1-2 | few | TRBV7-3
TGTGCCAGCAGCCCACGGGACCGACCCCGGGCCGAGCAGTACTTC | CASSPRDRPRAEQYF | . | TRBJ2-7 | . | TRBV7-2
TGTGCCTGGAGTGTATCCGCCTATCAGCCCCAGCATTTT | CAWSVSAYQPQHF | . | TRBJ1-5 | . | TRBV30
TGCGCCAGCAGCACAGGGGGAGAATCTGGAAACACCATATATTTT | CASSTGGESGNTIYF | TRBD1 | TRBJ1-3 | . | TRBV5-1
TGTGCCAGCAGAACCTACTTGGACACTGAAGCTTTCTTT | CASRTYLDTEAFF | . | TRBJ1-1 | . | TRBV25-1
TGTGCCAGCAGTCCTTTAACGACAAACAACTATGGCTACACCTTC | CASSPLTTNNYGYTF | . | TRBJ1-2 | . | TRBV6-1
TGTGCCAGCAGCTTCGGGACTCACCAAGAGACCCAGTACTTC | CASSFGTHQETQYF | . | TRBJ2-5 | once | TRBV7-2
TGCAGTGCTAGAGCAAAATATAGCAATCAGCCCCAGCATTTT | CSARAKYSNQPQHF | . | TRBJ1-5 | few | TRBV20-1
TGCGCCAGCAGCTTGTCGCCGTGGGGGCCTACAGATACGCAGTATTTT | CASSLSPWGPTDTQYF | . | TRBJ2-3 | . | TRBV5-1
TGTGCCAGCAGCTTAGGGGCAGATAGCAATCAGCCCCAGTATTTT | CASSLGADSNQPQYF | . | TRBJ2-3 | . | TRBV7-9
TGTGCCAGCAGTTTCTACCGGGACAGTACCTATGGCTACACCTTC | CASSFYRDSTYGYTF | TRBD1 | TRBJ1-2 | . | TRBV28
TGTGCCAGCAGTTTAGGGGGGCAAGGGGCTTTCTTT | CASSLGGQGAFF | . | TRBJ1-1 | . | TRBV28
TGTGCCACCAGTGACGCGACAGGGAAGACCTACAATGAGCAGTTCTTC | CATSDATGKTYNEQFF | TRBD1 | TRBJ2-1 | . | TRBV24-1
TGTGCCAGCAGCTTACCCCGGGACAGGGGGCTTGTGAACACTGAAGCTTTCTTT | CASSLPRDRGLVNTEAFF | TRBD1 | TRBJ1-1 | few | TRBV7-2
TGTGCCACCAGTGATTCGAATAGCGGGAATATTGAGCAGTTCTTC | CATSDSNSGNIEQFF | TRBD2 | TRBJ2-1 | few | TRBV24-1
TGCAGTGCCTCAGCGGGAGACGCCACAGATACGCAGTATTTT | CSASAGDATDTQYF | TRBD2 | TRBJ2-3 | few | TRBV20-1
TGTGCCAGTAGTATGAACTACCTCCGAACAGATACGCAGTATTTT | CASSMNYLRTDTQYF | . | TRBJ2-3 | . | TRBV19
TGTGCCAGCAGCTTCGACGGATTGGGCACTGAAGCTTTCTTT | CASSFDGLGTEAFF | . | TRBJ1-1 | . | TRBV11-2
TGTGCCAGCAGTTTTGGGATAGGTGTATTTGAGACCCAGTACTTC | CASSFGIGVFETQYF | . | TRBJ2-5 | . | TRBV12-3/TRBV12-4
TGTGCCAGCAGCTTAGCAGGGAATAGCAATCAGCCCCAGCATTTT | CASSLAGNSNQPQHF | . | TRBJ1-5 | few | TRBV7-2
TGCAGTGCTAGTAAACAGGGAGCTAACTATGGCTACACCTTC | CSASKQGANYGYTF | . | TRBJ1-2 | . | TRBV20-1
TGCAGTGCTAGGGGGAGTTTATCCTATAATTCACCCCTCCACTTT | CSARGSLSYNSPLHF | . | TRBJ1-6 | . | TRBV20-1
TGTGCCAGCAGCTTCAGGGAGGGCACTGAAGCTTTCTTT | CASSFREGTEAFF | . | TRBJ1-1 | few | TRBV7-2
TGTGCCAGCAGTGACTCCGGGACTAGCCATGAGACCCAGTACTTC | CASSDSGTSHETQYF | TRBD2 | TRBJ2-5 | . | TRBV2
TGTGCCAGCCACCCCGGGACAGGAGTGGGGGATACGCAGTATTTT | CASHPGTGVGDTQYF | TRBD1 | TRBJ2-3 | . | TRBV18
TGTGCCAGCAGCAGGACCGGGACACCCTCCTACAATGAGCAGTTCTTC | CASSRTGTPSYNEQFF | . | TRBJ2-1 | . | TRBV7-3
TGTGCCAGCAGCTTAAATAGCGGGCCTTACAATGAGCAGTTCTTC | CASSLNSGPYNEQFF | TRBD2 | TRBJ2-1 | . | TRBV7-2